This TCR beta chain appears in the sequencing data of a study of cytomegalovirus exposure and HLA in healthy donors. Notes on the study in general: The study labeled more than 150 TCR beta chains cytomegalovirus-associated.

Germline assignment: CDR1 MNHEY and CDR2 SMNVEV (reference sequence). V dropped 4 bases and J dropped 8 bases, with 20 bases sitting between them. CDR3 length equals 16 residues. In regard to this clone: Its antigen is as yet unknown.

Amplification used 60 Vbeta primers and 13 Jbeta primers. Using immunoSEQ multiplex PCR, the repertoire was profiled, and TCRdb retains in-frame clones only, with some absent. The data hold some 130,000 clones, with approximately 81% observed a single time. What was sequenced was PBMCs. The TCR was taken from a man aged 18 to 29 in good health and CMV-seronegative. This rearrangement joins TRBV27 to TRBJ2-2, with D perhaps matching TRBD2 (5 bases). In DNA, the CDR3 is TGTGCCAGCAGTTCTCTCTCCCGGGCCGGCGGGGGGGAGCTGTTTTTT. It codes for CASSSLSRAGGGELFF.